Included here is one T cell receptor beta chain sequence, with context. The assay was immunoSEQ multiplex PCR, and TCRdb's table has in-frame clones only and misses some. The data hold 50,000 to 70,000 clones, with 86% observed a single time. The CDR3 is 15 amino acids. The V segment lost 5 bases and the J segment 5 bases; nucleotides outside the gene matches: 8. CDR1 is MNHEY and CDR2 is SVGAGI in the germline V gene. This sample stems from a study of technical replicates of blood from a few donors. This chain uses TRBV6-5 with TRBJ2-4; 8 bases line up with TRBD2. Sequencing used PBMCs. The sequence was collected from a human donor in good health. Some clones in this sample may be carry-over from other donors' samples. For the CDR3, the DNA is TGTGCCAGCAGTGGTAGCGGGATCGCCGAAAACATTCAGTACTTC. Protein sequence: CASSGSGIAENIQYF.